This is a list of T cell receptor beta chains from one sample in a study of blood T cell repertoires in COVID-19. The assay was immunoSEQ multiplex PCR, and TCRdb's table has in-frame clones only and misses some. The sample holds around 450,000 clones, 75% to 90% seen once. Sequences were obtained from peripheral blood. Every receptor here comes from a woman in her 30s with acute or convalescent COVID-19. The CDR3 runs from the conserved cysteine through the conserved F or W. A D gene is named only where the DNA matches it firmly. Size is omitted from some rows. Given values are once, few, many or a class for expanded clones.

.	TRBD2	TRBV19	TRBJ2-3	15	TGTGCCAGTAGTCCCGGACTAGCGGGCGTTGATACGCAGTATTTT	CASSPGLAGVDTQYF
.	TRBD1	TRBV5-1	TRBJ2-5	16	TGCGCCAGCAGCTTGGGGTCAGGGGGCTTAAAAGAGACCCAGTACTTC	CASSLGSGGLKETQYF
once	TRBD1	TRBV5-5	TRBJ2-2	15	TGTGCCAGCAGCAGTCGACAGGGGAACACCGGGGAGCTGTTTTTT	CASSSRQGNTGELFF
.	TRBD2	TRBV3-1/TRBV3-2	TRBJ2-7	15	TGTGCCAGCGGCCTAATGGCGGGGGGGCCGCGAGAGCAGTACTTC	CASGLMAGGPREQYF
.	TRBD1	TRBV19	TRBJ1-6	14	TGTGCCAGTACTCCGGACAGGGGTAATTCACCCCTCCACTTT	CASTPDRGNSPLHF
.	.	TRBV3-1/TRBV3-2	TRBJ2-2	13	TGTGCCAGCAGCCCCAGCGGCACCGGGGAGCTGTTTTTT	CASSPSGTGELFF
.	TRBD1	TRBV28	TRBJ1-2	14	TGTGCCAGCAGTTCAAGGACAGGGGACTATGGCTACACCTTC	CASSSRTGDYGYTF
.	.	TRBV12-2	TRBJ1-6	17	TGTGCAAGTCGCTTAGTGGAGGGGCCGCTCCAAAATTCACCCCTCCACTTT	CASRLVEGPLQNSPLHF
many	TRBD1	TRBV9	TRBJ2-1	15	TGTGCCAGCAGCCCCCTGGGACAGGGGTCGGTCGAGCAGTTCTTC	CASSPLGQGSVEQFF
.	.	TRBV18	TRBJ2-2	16	TGTGCCAGCTCACCACCGATACTTAAGAGCACCGGGGAGCTGTTTTTT	CASSPPILKSTGELFF
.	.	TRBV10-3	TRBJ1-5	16	TGTGCCACCCGTTCTACGCCGCTGACGGGGGATCAGCCCCAGCATTTT	CATRSTPLTGDQPQHF
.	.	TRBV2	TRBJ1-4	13	TGTGCCAGCAGTGCACGGAGGGATGAAAAACTGTTTTTT	CASSARRDEKLFF
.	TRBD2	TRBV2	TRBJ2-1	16	TGTGCCAGCAGTGATTTAGGACTAGCGGCTTACAATGAGCAGTTCTTC	CASSDLGLAAYNEQFF
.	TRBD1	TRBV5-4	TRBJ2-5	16	TGTGCCAGCAGCAGTCTCAAGACAGGGGCGGGAGAGACCCAGTACTTC	CASSSLKTGAGETQYF
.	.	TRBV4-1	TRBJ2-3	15	TGCGCCAGCAGCCAAGTTGGGCTCGGGGCAGATACGCAGTATTTT	CASSQVGLGADTQYF
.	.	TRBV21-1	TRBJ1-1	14	TGTGCCAGCTTCCGGACAAGGGTCTTGGGTGAAGCTTTCTTT	CASFRTRVLGEAFF
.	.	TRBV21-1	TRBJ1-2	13	TGTGCCAGCCGTTGTATCGGGGACTATGGCTACACCTTC	CASRCIGDYGYTF
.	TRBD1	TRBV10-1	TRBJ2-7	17	TGCGCCAGCAGTGAGACGCCTGACCAGGGGGCTAGGAACGAGCAGTACTTC	CASSETPDQGARNEQYF
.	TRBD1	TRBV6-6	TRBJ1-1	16	TGTGCCAGCAGTTACCCAAGGGACAGGGCGGTCACTGAAGCTTTCTTT	CASSYPRDRAVTEAFF
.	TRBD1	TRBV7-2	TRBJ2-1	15	TGTGCCAGCAGCCAAGCGGGACAGGGGTTATATGAGCAGTTCTTC	CASSQAGQGLYEQFF
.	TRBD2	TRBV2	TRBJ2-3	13	TGTGCCAGCCAACTAGCGAGCACAGATACGCAGTATTTT	CASQLASTDTQYF
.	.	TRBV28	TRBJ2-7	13	TGTGCCAGCAATACTCCGGTGACCTACGAGCAGTACTTC	CASNTPVTYEQYF
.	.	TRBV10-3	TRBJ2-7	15	TGTGCCATCAGTGAGTCAATGGGGGGTACCTACGAGCAGTACTTC	CAISESMGGTYEQYF
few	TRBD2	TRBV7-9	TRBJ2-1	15	TGTGCCAGCACTCCCTACGGGGGGGAAGGGGATGAGCAGTTCTTC	CASTPYGGEGDEQFF
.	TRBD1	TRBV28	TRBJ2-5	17	TGTGCCAGCAGCCGTAGTAGATGGGACAGGGGTCCGAGGACCCAGTACTTC	CASSRSRWDRGPRTQYF
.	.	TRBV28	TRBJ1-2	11	TGTGCCAGCAGCCACATTTATGGCTACACCTTC	CASSHIYGYTF
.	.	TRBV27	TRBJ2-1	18	TGTGCCAGCAGTCCCACCCTCTATGTAGCTACGATCTACAATGAGCAGTTCTTC	CASSPTLYVATIYNEQFF
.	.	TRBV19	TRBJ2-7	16	TGTGCCAGTAGTATAAGGATTACGGTCGGGATATACGAGCAGTACTTC	CASSIRITVGIYEQYF
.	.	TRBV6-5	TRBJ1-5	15	TGTGCCAGCAGGATGAGCGGAAATAGCAATCAGCCCCAGCATTTT	CASRMSGNSNQPQHF
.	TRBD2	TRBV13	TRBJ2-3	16	TGTGCCAGCACCCTGACTAGCGGGGCTAGCACAGATACGCAGTATTTT	CASTLTSGASTDTQYF
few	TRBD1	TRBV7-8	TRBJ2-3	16	TGTGCCAGCAGCTTAGTCACGGGACAGGCGACAGATACGCAGTATTTT	CASSLVTGQATDTQYF
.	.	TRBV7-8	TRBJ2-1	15	TGTGCCAGCAGCCCCCGGACGGGGTCCTACAATGAGCAGTTCTTC	CASSPRTGSYNEQFF
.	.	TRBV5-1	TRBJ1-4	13	TGCGCCAGCAGTTTTCGGGGGAATGAAAAACTGTTTTTT	CASSFRGNEKLFF
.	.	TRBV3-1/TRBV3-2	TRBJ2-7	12	TGTGCCAGCAGCCAAGTCTTATACGAGCAGTACTTC	CASSQVLYEQYF
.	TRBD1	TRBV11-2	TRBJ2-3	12	TGTGCCAGCAGACGAACAGGGGGGACGCAGTATTTT	CASRRTGGTQYF
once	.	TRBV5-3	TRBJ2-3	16	TGTGCCAGAAGCTTGTGGTTTCTGGGCCGCACAGATACGCAGTATTTT	CARSLWFLGRTDTQYF
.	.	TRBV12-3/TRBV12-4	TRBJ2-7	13	TGTGCCAGCAGCGGGGTAAGGGATCACGAGCAGTACTTC	CASSGVRDHEQYF
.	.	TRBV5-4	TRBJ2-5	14	TGTGCCAGCAGCTGGAACAGGGCGGGAGAGACCCAGTACTTC	CASSWNRAGETQYF
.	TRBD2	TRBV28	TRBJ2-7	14	TGTGCCAGCAGCACAACGGGGGGTACCTACGAGCAGTACTTC	CASSTTGGTYEQYF
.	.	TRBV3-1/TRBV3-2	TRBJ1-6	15	TGTGCCAGCAGCCAAGTCCCCGGCGGGAATTCACCCCTCCACTTT	CASSQVPGGNSPLHF
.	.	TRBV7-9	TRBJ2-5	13	TGTGCCAGCAGCCTATTCGATATGGAGACCCAGTACTTC	CASSLFDMETQYF
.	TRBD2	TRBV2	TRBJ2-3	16	TGTGCCAGCAGTGAAACAACAGGGACTAGATTAAATACGCAGTATTTT	CASSETTGTRLNTQYF
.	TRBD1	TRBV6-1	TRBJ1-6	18	TGTGCCAGCAGTGACCCCCAAGACAGGACAGGTTTTTACTCACCCCTCCACTTT	CASSDPQDRTGFYSPLHF
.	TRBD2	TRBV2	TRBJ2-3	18	TGTGCCAGCAGTGAGGGGAGCCTACTAGCGGCGAGCACAGATACGCAGTATTTT	CASSEGSLLAASTDTQYF
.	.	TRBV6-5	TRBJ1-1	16	TGTGCCAGCAGTTACTCTATGAGTCGAATGAACACTGAAGCTTTCTTT	CASSYSMSRMNTEAFF